This T cell receptor beta chain stems from a study of OX40 agonist ivuxolimab in advanced cancers. The CDR3 runs to 13 residues. V dropped 5 bases and J dropped 5 bases, with 10 bases sitting between them. Germline CDR1 is MNHEY and CDR2 is SVGAGI. Only in-frame clones appear in the TCRdb table, and some are missing; sequencing was by immunoSEQ multiplex PCR. This sample has about 64,000 clones, with roughly 84% found just once. The sequence was obtained from an adult with an advanced solid tumor such as melanoma, head and neck, liver or kidney cancer. Specimen: CD4+ or CD8+ T cells sorted from blood, collected in a trial of the OX40 agonist ivuxolimab. The chain carries TRBV6-5 and TRBJ1-3; a possible D gene is TRBD1 (6 bases). CDR3 region: CASSGDTRNTIYF. CDR3 nucleotide sequence: TGTGCCAGCAGTGGGGACACGAGAAACACCATATATTTT.